The clone carrying this T cell receptor beta chain came up a few times. These data come from a study of beta chain features in type 1 diabetes. The CDR3 has 15 residues. CDR1 and CDR2 (germline): MDHEN, SYDVKM. After removal of 2 bases from V and 7 bases from J, the junction contained 4 bases not matched to a gene. The isolated RNA, all of it, was reverse transcribed, so expressed TCRB transcripts were what got sequenced. Here immunoSEQ multiplex PCR was the method, and the copy in TCRdb shows in-frame clones only, minus some. The profile shows around 350,000 clones, roughly an eighth of them singletons. Via CD45RO/CCR7/CD25/CD127/CD95/CD27, cells of the CD4+ naive, central memory, regulatory and stem cell-like memory subsets were sorted.

The chain employs TRBV28 and TRBJ2-1, with TRBD1 matching over 11 bases. The clonotype comes from a man younger than 35 in good health. Source material: naive CD4+ T cells from blood. CDR3 sequence: CASSLSGTGGNEQFF. CDR3 nucleotides: TGTGCCAGCAGTTTAAGCGGGACAGGGGGGAATGAGCAGTTCTTC.